These 12 T cell receptor beta chains originate from one sample sequenced in a study of blood T cell repertoires in COVID-19. Clones were read by immunoSEQ multiplex PCR, and TCRdb kept only the in-frame ones, dropping some. The repertoire holds some 270,000 clones, approximately 81% seen once, with approximately 6.6% in the top ten. Sequences were obtained from PBMCs or T cells enriched from blood (not recorded which). Receptors were obtained from a woman aged 50 to 60 who had been exposed to COVID-19.

The chain employs TRBV30 and TRBJ1-4; D remains ambiguous. V was shortened by 5 bases and J by 3 bases, with 10 bases between the two germline ends. The CDR3 covers 13 residues. CDR1 and CDR2 (germline): GTSNPN, SVGIG (reference sequence). The CDR3 here is CAWSTGPNEKLFF. Written as DNA, the CDR3 is TGTGCCTGGTCCACCGGTCCTAATGAAAAACTGTTTTTT.

The chain combines TRBV7-9 with TRBJ1-6, with a possible D match to TRBD1 (6 bases). The CDR3 totals 16 residues. Per the germline V gene, CDR1 is SEHNR and CDR2 is FQNEAQ (reference sequence). Trimming took 5 bases from V and 11 from J, leaving 22 bases between them. The CDR3 sequence: CASSLSSGASDAPLHF. The CDR3, as DNA: TGTGCCAGCAGCCTATCCTCAGGGGCGAGTGATGCACCCCTCCACTTT.

This clone was detected once. The rearrangement joins TRBV27 to TRBJ2-3, with TRBD1 matching 8 bases. Germline values: CDR1 MNHEY, CDR2 SMNVEV (reference sequence). J was trimmed by 5 bases and V by 5 bases; bases with no gene match: 6. The CDR3 sequence is 14 residues long. The CDR3 protein is CASSPDRGRDTQYF. CDR3 bases: TGTGCCAGCAGTCCTGACAGGGGCCGAGATACGCAGTATTTT.

This clone was picked up a small number of times. DNA of the CDR3: TGTGCCAGCAGCTCCGTTGTCGCGTTAAACACTGAAGCTTTCTTT. It specifies CASSSVVALNTEAFF. The chain recombines TRBV7-9 with TRBJ1-1, with D hard to call. V lost 4 bases, J lost 2 bases, and 14 bases lay in between. The CDR3 is 15 residues long. The germline V gene has CDR1 SEHNR and CDR2 FQNEAQ (reference sequence).

The chain employs TRBV11-2 and TRBJ1-5; 8 bases align to TRBD1. There are 15 residues in the CDR3. The V segment lost 1 base and the J segment 4 bases; nucleotides outside the gene matches: 3. The germline V gene has CDR1 SGHAT and CDR2 FQNNGV. The CDR3 region is CASSLGRTGNQPQHF. The CDR3 DNA reads TGTGCCAGCAGCTTAGGAAGGACAGGGAATCAGCCCCAGCATTTT.

The chain couples TRBV6-5 to TRBJ1-2, with a possible D match to TRBD1 (5 bases). Trimming took off 6 bases at V and 8 bases at J, with 16 bases between the two ends. Germline V gene data show CDR1 as MNHEY and CDR2 as SVGAGI. The CDR3 sequence is 13 residues long. The CDR3 loop is CASRDNQGGGYTF. The CDR3, as DNA: TGTGCCAGCAGGGATAACCAGGGAGGCGGCTACACCTTC.

This chain links TRBV18 with TRBJ2-5; the D is unclear. Germline V CDR1 and CDR2: KGHSH, LQKENI. The CDR3 extends over 16 amino acids. V was pared by 3 bases and J by 1 base, with 15 bases between. The CDR3 sequence: CASSPDQTRFQETQYF. The CDR3 DNA is TGTGCCAGCTCACCTGACCAGACAAGGTTCCAAGAGACCCAGTACTTC.

The chain combines TRBV5-1 with TRBJ1-2; 7 bases are a match to TRBD1. CDR1 is SGHRS, CDR2 YFSETQ, per germline. With 3 bases clipped from V and 6 bases from J, the junction kept 5 bases outside the gene matches. The CDR3 extends over 13 amino acids. The CDR3 reads CASSWGRGDGYTF. CDR3 in DNA: TGCGCCAGCAGCTGGGGCAGGGGGGATGGCTACACCTTC.

The rearrangement links TRBV10-1 to TRBJ2-2; TRBD2 matches at 9 bases. Germline V gene data show CDR1 as WNHNN and CDR2 as SYGVQD (reference sequence). Trimming at V came to 8 bases and at J to 2 bases, leaving 9 bases not matched to a gene. The CDR3 length is 16 residues. The CDR3 is CASSPLAGPNTGELFF. DNA for the CDR3: TGCGCCAGCTCCCCACTAGCGGGCCCCAACACCGGGGAGCTGTTTTTT.

The chain is built from TRBV19 and TRBJ1-2, with TRBD1 matching over 8 bases. The CDR3 loop spans 16 amino acids. Germline CDR1 is LNHDA and CDR2 is SQIVND (reference sequence). J was trimmed by 2 bases and V by 5 bases; bases with no gene match: 10. The CDR3 loop reads CASSLGQAPFNYGYTF. The CDR3 bases are TGTGCCAGTAGTTTGGGACAGGCGCCGTTCAACTATGGCTACACCTTC.

This chain connects TRBV6-4 to TRBJ2-3; possibly TRBD2 for D (5 bases). Trimming pared 3 bases from V and 3 bases from J, leaving 10 bases between. The CDR3 loop spans 14 amino acids. Germline V gives CDR1 MRHNA, CDR2 SNTAGT. The CDR3 is CASSDQLGTDTQYF. In DNA form, the CDR3 reads TGTGCCAGCAGTGATCAACTAGGTACAGATACGCAGTATTTT.

The V call is TRBV28, the J call TRBJ1-2; tentative D call: TRBD1 (6 bases). The CDR3 consists of 13 residues. Germline values: CDR1 MDHEN, CDR2 SYDVKM. The CDR3 region is CAFGGRRGGGYTF. The CDR3 DNA reads as TGTGCGTTCGGGGGCCGGCGCGGGGGAGGCTACACCTTC.